One sample yielded the 30 T cell receptor beta chains listed below, sequenced in a study of beta chain features in type 1 diabetes. Expressed TCRB transcripts were sequenced because the isolated RNA had all been reverse transcribed beforehand. Clones were read by immunoSEQ multiplex PCR, and TCRdb kept only the in-frame ones, dropping some. The repertoire consists of about 220,000 clones, with approximately 10% occurring once and the leading ten covering approximately 1.3%. Sequencing was done on a sample of central memory CD4+ T cells from blood. The receptors shown here come from a man aged 18-30 years in good health.

This clone was counted between two and nine times. This chain uses TRBV29-1 with TRBJ1-2; D is undetermined. Deletions cut 1 base from V and 8 bases from J, with 14 bases between. The CDR3 loop spans 13 amino acids. Germline V gene sequence: CDR1 SQVTM, CDR2 ANQGSEA. The CDR3 region has the DNA TGCAGCGTTGAAGCCACGCTCTCGAGGGGCTACACCTTC. Translation: CSVEATLSRGYTF. Combining the CDR3 with reference TRBV29-1 and TRBJ1-2 gives the whole variable domain SAVISQKPSRDICQRGTSLTIQCQVDSQVTMMFWYRQQPGQSLTLIATANQGSEATYESGFVIDKFPISRPNLTFSTLTVSNMSPEDSSIYLCSVEATLSRGYTFGSGTRLTVV.

The V and J genes are TRBV5-1 and TRBJ1-4; tentatively, D is TRBD1 (6 bases). Germline values: CDR1 SGHRS, CDR2 YFSETQ. The CDR3 contains 14 residues. V lost 4 bases and J lost 4, with 11 bases in between. This CDR3 is CASSLTGFNEKLFF. CDR3 nucleotides: TGCGCCAGCAGCCTGACAGGATTTAATGAAAAACTGTTTTTT.

The sample holds a few counts of this clone. The chain joins TRBV9 to TRBJ2-1; 9 bases are a match to TRBD1. V lost 5 bases, J lost 2 bases, and 5 bases stayed unmatched. The CDR3 contains 15 residues. CDR1 and CDR2 from the germline V gene are SGDLS and YYNGEE. CDR3 nucleotide sequence: TGTGCCAGCAGTCGGGACAGGGAGGCCTACAATGAGCAGTTCTTC. Translated: CASSRDREAYNEQFF.

The rearrangement joins TRBV5-5 to TRBJ1-5, with D possibly TRBD1 on 5 matching bases. Germline V CDR1 and CDR2: SGHKS, YYEKEE (reference sequence). This CDR3 is 16 amino acids long. The V end lost 4 bases, the J end lost 4 bases, and 18 bases lay between the germline ends. In DNA form, the CDR3 reads TGTGCCAGCAGCCGAGCCCAGGAGGGGTTAAATCAGCCCCAGCATTTT. Amino acid sequence: CASSRAQEGLNQPQHF. The full variable domain, in which reference TRBV5-5 and TRBJ1-5 provide the parts outside the CDR3, is DAGVTQSPTHLIKTRGQQVTLRCSPISGHKSVSWYQQVLGQGPQFIFQYYEKEERGRGNFPDRFSARQFPNYSSELNVNALLLGDSALYLCASSRAQEGLNQPQHFGDGTRLSIL.

This clone was detected only a few times. The likely explanation is a read error, given a far larger clone one base away. This chain links TRBV7-8 with TRBJ2-5, with unresolved D. With 5 bases removed from V and 0 bases from J, the gap between germline ends came to 1 base. The CDR3 length is 11 residues. The germline V gene has CDR1 SGHVS and CDR2 FQNEAQ. The CDR3 loop reads CASSNQETQYF. DNA for the CDR3: TGTGCCAGCAGCAACCAAGAGACCCAGTACTTC.

With respect to this clone: A read error likely explains this, since a far larger clone differs by one base. This chain uses TRBV25-1 with TRBJ2-6; D is undetermined. This CDR3 region has 15 residues. Germline-derived CDR1 and CDR2 are MGHDK and SYGVNS. The CDR3 protein is CACSEYGAGANVLTF. Written as DNA, the CDR3 is TGTGCCTGCAGTGAATATGGGGCTGGGGCCAACGTCCTGACTTTC.

The CDR3 bases are TGTGCCTGGTTGGACAGCTCCTCTGGAAACACCATATATTTT. It codes for CAWLDSSSGNTIYF. This chain uses TRBV30 with TRBJ1-3, with D perhaps TRBD1 (6 bases). Trimming took 5 bases from V and 0 from J, leaving 11 bases between them. The CDR3 has 14 residues. Germline CDR1 reads GTSNPN; CDR2 reads SVGIG (reference sequence).

This clone was observed many times. In nucleotides, the CDR3 is TGTGCCAGCAGCAGCGGCCAAGTCAGGGGAGACACCATATATTTT. Protein product: CASSSGQVRGDTIYF. The chain has TRBV21-1 and TRBJ1-3; the D call of TRBD1 is as the table states it, not checked on the DNA. TRBV21-1 is a listed pseudogene. This CDR3 has 15 residues.

This clone was counted at least ten times. The chain employs TRBV4-2 and TRBJ2-3; 7 bases match TRBD2. The V segment lost 4 bases and the J segment 0 bases; nucleotides outside the gene matches: 22. Germline assignment: CDR1 LGHNA and CDR2 YNFKEQ. This CDR3 has 21 amino acids. The CDR3 loop reads CASSPEGLGGPLLSSTDTQYF. The CDR3 DNA follows: TGTGCCAGCAGCCCGGAGGGGCTGGGAGGGCCGCTTCTATCTAGCACAGATACGCAGTATTTT.

This clone was counted only a few times. In the same sample, other DNA sequences code for this CDR3. The V call is TRBV18, the J call TRBJ2-5, with D unresolved. Germline CDR1 is KGHSH and CDR2 is LQKENI. The CDR3 has 13 amino acids. V was trimmed by 3 bases and J by 5 bases, leaving 10 bases between them. The CDR3 nucleotides are TGTGCCAGCTCACCTCCCAGTGATGAGACCCAGTACTTC. It translates to CASSPPSDETQYF.

This chain links TRBV28 with TRBJ1-1, with 7 bases that match TRBD1. The CDR3 loop spans 14 amino acids. The V segment lost 6 bases and the J segment 6 bases; nucleotides outside the gene matches: 10. CDR1 and CDR2 from the germline V gene are MDHEN and SYDVKM. This chain's CDR3 is CASSSTGYPSEAFF. CDR3 coding DNA: TGTGCCAGCAGCTCGACAGGGTACCCCTCTGAAGCTTTCTTT. The variable domain in full, with the rest retrieved from reference TRBV28 and TRBJ1-1, is DVKVTQSSRYLVKRTGEKVFLECVQDMDHENMFWYRQDPGLGLRLIYFSYDVKMKEKGDIPEGYSVSREKKERFSLILESASTNQTSMYLCASSSTGYPSEAFFGQGTRLTVV.

The gene calls are TRBV11-3 and TRBJ2-7; D is unclear. The CDR3 contains 13 residues. CDR1 and CDR2 (germline): SGHNT, YENEEA. V was shortened by 2 bases and J by 5 bases, with 10 bases between the two germline ends. Here the CDR3 reads CASSLQPWDEQYF. In DNA, the CDR3 is TGTGCCAGCAGCTTACAGCCGTGGGACGAGCAGTACTTC.

The chain is built from TRBV11-2 and TRBJ2-1, with a possible D match to TRBD1 (6 bases). Germline V CDR1 and CDR2: SGHAT, FQNNGV. V was cut by 5 bases and J by 0 bases, with 17 bases left in between. The CDR3 extends over 17 amino acids. The CDR3 DNA reads as TGTGCCAGCAGCATTAATCCAGGGGCCCGCTCCTACAATGAGCAGTTCTTC. It codes for CASSINPGARSYNEQFF. Full variable domain (missing parts from reference TRBV11-2 and TRBJ2-1): EAGVAQSPRYKIIEKRQSVAFWCNPISGHATLYWYQQILGQGPKLLIQFQNNGVVDDSQLPKDRFSAERLKGVDSTLKIQPAKLEDSAVYLCASSINPGARSYNEQFFGPGTRLTVL.

This chain connects TRBV2 to TRBJ2-5; the D gene is possibly TRBD2 (5 bases). Per germline, CDR1 SNHLY and CDR2 FYNNEI. This CDR3 has 14 residues. V lost 7 bases, J lost 3 bases, and 15 bases lay in between. CDR3 sequence (DNA): TGTGCCAGCACCCGGACTTCCACGAAAGAGACCCAGTACTTC. Amino acid sequence: CASTRTSTKETQYF.

This clone was detected only a few times. The chain's CDR3 is CSASYTEQYF. In nucleotides, the CDR3 is TGCAGTGCTAGCTATACCGAGCAGTACTTC. This rearrangement joins TRBV20-1 to TRBJ2-7, with D unclear. The CDR3 covers 10 residues. Trimming shortened V by 3 bases and J by 6 bases, and 6 bases separated the two germline ends. From germline, CDR1 is DFQATT and CDR2 SNEGSKA (reference sequence).

The genes are TRBV14 and TRBJ2-3, with unresolved D. Trimming shortened V by 4 bases and J by 0 bases, and 14 bases separated the two germline ends. The CDR3 has 16 amino acids. CDR1 and CDR2 from the germline V gene are SGHDN and FVKESK. CDR3 amino acids: CASSPPRLSSTDTQYF. CDR3 DNA sequence: TGTGCCAGCAGCCCCCCGCGACTGTCTAGCACAGATACGCAGTATTTT. Looking up the rest from reference TRBV14 and TRBJ2-3 gives the full variable domain: EAGVTQFPSHSVIEKGQTVTLRCDPISGHDNLYWYRRVMGKEIKFLLHFVKESKQDESGMPNNRFLAERTGGTYSTLKVQPAELEDSGVYFCASSPPRLSSTDTQYFGPGTRLTVL.

This chain uses TRBV7-3 with TRBJ2-6; unclear D gene. The CDR3 runs to 15 residues. Trimming shortened V by 6 bases and J by 4 bases, and 13 bases separated the two germline ends. Germline-derived CDR1 and CDR2 are SGHTA and FQGTGA. The CDR3 DNA sequence: TGTGCCAGCAGTTCCCAGCCTCTAGGGGCCAACGTCCTGACTTTC. Translated, it gives CASSSQPLGANVLTF.

This clone was picked up a small number of times. V is TRBV21-1 and J is TRBJ1-2. TRBV21-1 is a pseudogene segment. This CDR3 spans 14 amino acids. CDR3 loop: CASSKAAENYGYTF. CDR3 DNA: TGTGCCAGCAGCAAAGCAGCGGAGAACTATGGCTACACCTTC.

This clone was seen more than once but under ten times. This sample includes further DNA sequences coding for the same CDR3. The gene calls are TRBV7-6 and TRBJ2-4; 8 bases agree with TRBD2. The CDR3 consists of 15 residues. V was pared by 5 bases and J by 2 bases, with 5 bases of the junction left unmatched. CDR1 is SGHVS and CDR2 is FNYEAQ in the germline V gene. CDR3 sequence reads: CASSPIAGSKNIQYF. As DNA, the CDR3 is TGTGCCAGCAGCCCAATAGCGGGGTCCAAAAACATTCAGTACTTC.

The V gene is TRBV7-9, the J gene TRBJ2-5; D is uncertain. V lost 1 base to trimming and J lost 5 bases, with 11 bases between them. In germline, CDR1 is SEHNR, CDR2 FQNEAQ (reference sequence). This CDR3 region has 14 residues. CDR3 amino acids: CASSLGWGRETQYF. As DNA, the CDR3 is TGTGCCAGCAGCTTAGGGTGGGGTCGCGAGACCCAGTACTTC.

For the CDR3, the DNA is TGTGCCAGCAGTTTACCCCCCTCGGGCTATGGCTACACCTTC. Its translation: CASSLPPSGYGYTF. The rearrangement joins TRBV28 to TRBJ1-2; no clear D gene. V lost 2 bases, J lost 4 bases, and 11 bases lay in between. CDR3 length equals 14 residues. Germline-derived CDR1 and CDR2 are MDHEN and SYDVKM.

The chain has TRBV5-1 and TRBJ2-2, with 11 positions matching TRBD2. Germline V gene lookup returns CDR1 SGHRS and CDR2 YFSETQ. The CDR3 runs to 16 residues. The trim removed 6 bases at V and 0 bases at J, leaving 4 bases unmatched. The CDR3 nucleotides are TGCGCCAGCACCGAACTAGCGGGAGCGAACACCGGGGAGCTGTTTTTT. Translating it yields CASTELAGANTGELFF.

This clone was seen a handful of times. The chain links TRBV11-2 to TRBJ1-1; D is uncertain. V lost 2 bases and J lost 5, with 9 bases in between. Per the germline V gene, CDR1 is SGHAT and CDR2 is FQNNGV. The CDR3 extends over 13 amino acids. DNA for the CDR3: TGTGCCAGCAGCTTAACCGGGAGGACTGAAGCTTTCTTT. Amino acids: CASSLTGRTEAFF.

This clone was counted a few times. The chain joins TRBV30 to TRBJ2-7, with D perhaps TRBD1 or TRBD2 (7 bases each). Germline V gene lookup returns CDR1 GTSNPN and CDR2 SVGIG (reference sequence). The germline V and J ends were trimmed by 3 bases and 2 bases, with 14 bases remaining between them. The CDR3 covers 14 residues. This chain's CDR3 is CAWRAGRGPYEQYF. In DNA, the CDR3 is TGTGCCTGGAGGGCAGGGAGGGGGCCCTACGAGCAGTACTTC.

This chain connects TRBV29-1 to TRBJ2-1, with D perhaps TRBD1 or TRBD2 (8 bases each). Per germline, CDR1 SQVTM and CDR2 ANQGSEA. V lost 7 bases and J 8 bases, leaving 24 bases between the germline ends. The CDR3 sequence is 15 residues long. DNA of the CDR3: TGCAGCGCGGGAGGGTTCCAGGGGGCGAGGGATGAGCAGTTCTTC. This encodes CSAGGFQGARDEQFF.

In this sample, this clone turned up a few times. The chain links TRBV5-1 to TRBJ2-1, with TRBD1 matching 7 bases. The CDR3 contains 14 residues. V dropped 3 bases and J dropped 9; count of bases not matched to a gene: 9. CDR1 SGHRS and CDR2 YFSETQ come from the germline V gene. CDR3 nucleotide sequence: TGCGCCAGCAGCTCGTATACAGGGGACGGTGAGCAGTTCTTC. Translation gives CASSSYTGDGEQFF.

This clone was seen a handful of times. This sequence joins TRBV7-3 and TRBJ1-2; possibly TRBD1 for D (6 bases). Germline V gene sequence: CDR1 SGHTA, CDR2 FQGTGA. Trimming took off 5 bases at V and 8 bases at J, with 18 bases between the two ends. CDR3 length equals 14 residues. CDR3 residues: CASSDINRAGGYTF. The CDR3 DNA follows: TGTGCCAGCAGCGACATCAACAGGGCAGGCGGCTACACCTTC.

J is TRBJ1-1 and V is TRBV2; D not resolved. Germline V lookup: CDR1 SNHLY, CDR2 FYNNEI. The V and J ends lost 11 bases and 1 base respectively, with 14 bases between them. CDR3 length equals 13 residues. Written as DNA, the CDR3 is TGTGCCTGCAAACGAACGGGGAACACTGAAGCTTTCTTT. Translated: CACKRTGNTEAFF.

As regards this clone: This may be a read error, as it is one base from a much larger clone. Different DNA sequences within this sample yield the same CDR3. The V gene is TRBV11-2, the J gene TRBJ2-3; D call uncertain. CDR1 and CDR2 (germline): SGHAT, FQNNGV. This CDR3 is built from 12 residues. V lost 3 bases and J lost 1, with 2 bases in between. CDR3 in DNA: TGTGCCAGCAGCTTTGGCACAGATACGCAGTATTTT. It specifies CASSFGTDTQYF.

This clone has a handful of counts. One junction end does not reproduce the germline sequence, and a read error may be involved. The identical CDR3 is also encoded by other nucleotide sequences in the sample. The genes are TRBV15 and TRBJ1-5; tentatively, D is TRBD1 (5 bases). The germline CDR1 and CDR2 sequences are LNHNV and YYDKDF (reference sequence). The CDR3 spans 18 residues. CDR3 DNA: TGTGCCACGAGCAGAGATCCCCGGGTTGGAGGGGGCAATCAGCCCCAGCATTTT. It codes for CATSRDPRVGGGNQPQHF.